This T cell receptor (beta chain) stems from a study of CD8+CD57+ T cells in acquired aplastic anemia. Study overall: Sorting CD4+ and CD8+ cells gave DNA averaging around 3 ug.

V gave up 4 bases and J gave up 5 bases; unmatched junction bases: 8. The CDR3 spans 15 residues. Germline V gives CDR1 KGHDR, CDR2 SFDVKD. It was genomic DNA that served as the template for profiling TCR beta VDJ and CDR3. TCRdb independently ran MiXCR on the reads; one entry per CDR3 protein. This sample has fewer than 200,000 distinct CDR3 sequences; about 60% occur once, and the top ten carry 45% to 55%. This clonotype showed up just once. Its antigen is undetermined. Whole-study results and caveats: Researchers report that fewer than 35 CD8+ CDR3 sequences appeared in both patients and controls.

Sequenced material: sorted CD4+, CD8+, or CD8+CD57+ T cells (not recorded which) from PBMCs. The J gene is TRBJ1-1, the V gene TRBV24-1; TRBD1 agrees at 8 bases. The TCR originated in a human donor in good health. This CDR3 reads CATSDPGQGGTEAFF. CDR3 in DNA: TGTGCCACCAGTGACCCTGGACAGGGTGGGACTGAAGCTTTCTTT.